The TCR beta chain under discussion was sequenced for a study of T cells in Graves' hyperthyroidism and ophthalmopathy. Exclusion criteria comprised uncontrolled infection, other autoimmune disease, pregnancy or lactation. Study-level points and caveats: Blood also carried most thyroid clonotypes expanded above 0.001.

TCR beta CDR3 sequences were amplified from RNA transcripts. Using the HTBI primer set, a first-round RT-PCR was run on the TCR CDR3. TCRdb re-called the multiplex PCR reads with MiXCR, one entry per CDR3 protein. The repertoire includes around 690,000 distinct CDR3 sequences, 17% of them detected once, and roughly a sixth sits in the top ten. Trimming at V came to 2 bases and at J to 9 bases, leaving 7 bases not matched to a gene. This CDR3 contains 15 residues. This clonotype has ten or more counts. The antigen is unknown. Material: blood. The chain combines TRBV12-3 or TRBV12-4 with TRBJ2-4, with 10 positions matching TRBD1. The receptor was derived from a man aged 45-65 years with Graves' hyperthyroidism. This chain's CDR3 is CASSLSADRGTIQYF. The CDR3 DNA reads TGTGCCAGCAGTTTATCTGCGGACAGGGGGACCATTCAGTACTTC.